This paragraph reports one TCR beta chain. The antigen remains unidentified. These data belong to a study of cytomegalovirus exposure and HLA in healthy donors. Study results and caveats: Specific recognition of CMV antigens was confirmed in vitro for a few chains (all CMV-associated). A later analysis reportedly found fewer N-insertions in an Asian-associated ancestry cluster than the approximately 700-donor mean. Using a false discovery rate of 0.05, a later analysis showed that 15,000 to 20,000 TCR beta sequences were associated with HLA alleles. Some TCR beta chains (164 of them) were listed as cytomegalovirus-associated.

The V gene lost 3 bases and the J gene lost 0 bases, with 5 bases spanning the gap. This CDR3 is built from 13 residues. CDR1 and CDR2 (germline): KGHSH, LQKENI. The PCR ran on 60 Vbeta and 13 Jbeta primers. TCRdb keeps only in-frame clones here, not all; method: immunoSEQ multiplex PCR. The sample holds some 70,000 clones; roughly 70% are singletons and the top ten take roughly 15%. The chain uses TRBV18 and TRBJ1-1; no firm D call. Sequenced sample: PBMCs. The sequence derives from a male donor in good health and CMV-seropositive. CDR3 sequence: CASSPPMNTEAFF. The CDR3 region has the DNA TGTGCCAGCTCACCCCCAATGAACACTGAAGCTTTCTTT.